This T cell receptor (beta chain) derives from a study of cytomegalovirus exposure and HLA in healthy donors. CDR3 length equals 16 residues. Per the germline V gene, CDR1 is SGHAT and CDR2 is FQNNGV. V was clipped by 5 bases and J by 4 bases, with 19 bases between them. Use of 60 Vbeta and 13 Jbeta primers characterized the PCR. Data came from immunoSEQ multiplex PCR; TCRdb stores just in-frame clones and leaves some out. Among some 140,000 clones listed, around 79% were seen once. Of note for this clone: Its matching antigen is unknown.

Study observations and caveats: Presence/absence analyses assumed roughly uniform sequencing depth across donors. Per a later analysis, 15,000 to 20,000 TCR beta sequences showed association with HLA alleles at 0.05 false discovery rate.

The TCR was taken from a man younger than 45 in good health and CMV-seropositive. The chain recombines TRBV11-2 with TRBJ2-3, with D possibly being TRBD2 (5 bases). Sequencing was done on a sample of PBMCs. CDR3 loop: CASSVRLYGRADTQYF. As DNA, the CDR3 is TGTGCCAGCAGCGTTCGACTATACGGTAGAGCAGATACGCAGTATTTT.